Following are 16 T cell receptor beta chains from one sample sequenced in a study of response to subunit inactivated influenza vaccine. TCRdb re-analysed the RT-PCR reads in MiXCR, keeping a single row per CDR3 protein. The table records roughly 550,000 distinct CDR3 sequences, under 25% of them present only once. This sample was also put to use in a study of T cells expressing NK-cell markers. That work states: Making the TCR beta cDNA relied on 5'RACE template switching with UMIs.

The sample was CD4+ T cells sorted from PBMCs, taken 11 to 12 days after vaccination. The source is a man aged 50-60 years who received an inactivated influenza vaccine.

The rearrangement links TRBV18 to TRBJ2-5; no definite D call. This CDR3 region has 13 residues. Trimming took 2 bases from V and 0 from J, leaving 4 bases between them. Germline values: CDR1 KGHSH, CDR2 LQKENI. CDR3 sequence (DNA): TGTGCCAGCTCACCAGGACACCAAGAGACCCAGTACTTC. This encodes CASSPGHQETQYF.

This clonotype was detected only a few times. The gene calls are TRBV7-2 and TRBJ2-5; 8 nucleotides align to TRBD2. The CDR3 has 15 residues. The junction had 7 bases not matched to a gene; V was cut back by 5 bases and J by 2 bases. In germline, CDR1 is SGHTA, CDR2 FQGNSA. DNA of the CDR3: TGTGCCAGCAGCCGACTACTAGCGGATCAAGAGACCCAGTACTTC. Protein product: CASSRLLADQETQYF.

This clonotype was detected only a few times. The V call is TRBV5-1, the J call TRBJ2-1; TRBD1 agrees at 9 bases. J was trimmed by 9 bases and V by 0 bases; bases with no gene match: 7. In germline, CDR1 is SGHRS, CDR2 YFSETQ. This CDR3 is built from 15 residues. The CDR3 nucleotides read TGCGCCAGCAGCTTGGCCGGACAGGGGATTGGTGAGCAGTTCTTC. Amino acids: CASSLAGQGIGEQFF.

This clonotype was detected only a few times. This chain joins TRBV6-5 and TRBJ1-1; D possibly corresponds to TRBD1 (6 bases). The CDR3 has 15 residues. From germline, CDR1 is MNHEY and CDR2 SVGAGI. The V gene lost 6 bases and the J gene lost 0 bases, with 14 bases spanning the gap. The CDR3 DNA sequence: TGTGCCAGCAGGATTACTCAGGGGATGAACACTGAAGCTTTCTTT. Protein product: CASRITQGMNTEAFF.

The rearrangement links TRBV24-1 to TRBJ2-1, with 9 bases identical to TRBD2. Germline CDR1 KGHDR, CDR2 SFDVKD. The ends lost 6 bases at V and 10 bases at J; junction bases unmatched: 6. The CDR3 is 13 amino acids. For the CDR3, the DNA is TGTGCCACCAGTTCTGCGGGGGGGCGGGAGCAGTTCTTC. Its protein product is CATSSAGGREQFF.

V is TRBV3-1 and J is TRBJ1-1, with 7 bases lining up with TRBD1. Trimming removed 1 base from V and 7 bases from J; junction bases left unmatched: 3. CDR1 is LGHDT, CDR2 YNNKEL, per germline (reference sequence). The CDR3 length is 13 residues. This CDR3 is CASSQGRQGEAFF. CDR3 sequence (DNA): TGTGCCAGCAGCCAAGGGAGACAGGGTGAAGCTTTCTTT.

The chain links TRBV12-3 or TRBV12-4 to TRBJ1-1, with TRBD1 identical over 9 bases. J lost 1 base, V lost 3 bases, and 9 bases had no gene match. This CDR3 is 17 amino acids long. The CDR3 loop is CASSFGTGRLANTEAFF. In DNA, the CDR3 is TGTGCCAGCAGTTTTGGGACAGGGAGATTGGCGAACACTGAAGCTTTCTTT.

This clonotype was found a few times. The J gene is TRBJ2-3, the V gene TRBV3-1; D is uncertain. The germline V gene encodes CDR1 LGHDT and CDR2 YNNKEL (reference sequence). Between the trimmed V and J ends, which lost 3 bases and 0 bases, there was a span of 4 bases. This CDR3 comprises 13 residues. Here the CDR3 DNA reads TGTGCCAGCAGCCACTCTAGCACAGATACGCAGTATTTT. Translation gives CASSHSSTDTQYF.

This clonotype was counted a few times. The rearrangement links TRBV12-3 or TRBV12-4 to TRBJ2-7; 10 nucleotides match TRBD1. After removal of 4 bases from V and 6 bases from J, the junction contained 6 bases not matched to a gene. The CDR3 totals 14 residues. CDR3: CASSYRDRGGEQYF. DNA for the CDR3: TGTGCCAGCAGTTACCGGGACAGGGGTGGCGAGCAGTACTTC.

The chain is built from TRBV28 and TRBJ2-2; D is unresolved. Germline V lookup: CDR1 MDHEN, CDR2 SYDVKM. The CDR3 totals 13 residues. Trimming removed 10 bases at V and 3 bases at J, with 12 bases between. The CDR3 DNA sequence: TGTGCCACCTCAAGAAGCGACACCGGGGAGCTGTTTTTT. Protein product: CATSRSDTGELFF.

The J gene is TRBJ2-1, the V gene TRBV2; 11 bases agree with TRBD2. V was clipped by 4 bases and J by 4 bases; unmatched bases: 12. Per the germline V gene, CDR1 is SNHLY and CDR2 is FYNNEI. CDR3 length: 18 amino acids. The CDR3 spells CASSAGGTSGRFYNEQFF. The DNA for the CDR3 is TGTGCCAGCAGTGCTGGCGGGACTAGCGGACGATTTTACAATGAGCAGTTCTTC.

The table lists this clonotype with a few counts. In nucleotides, the CDR3 is TGCGCCAGCAGCCGGCACCGCGAATACACCGGGGAGCTGTTTTTT. It is translated as CASSRHREYTGELFF. V usage is TRBV4-3 and J usage is TRBJ2-2; D is unclear. Germline values: CDR1 LGHNA, CDR2 YSLEER. The CDR3 has 15 amino acids. V was cut by 4 bases and J by 3 bases, with 12 bases left in between.

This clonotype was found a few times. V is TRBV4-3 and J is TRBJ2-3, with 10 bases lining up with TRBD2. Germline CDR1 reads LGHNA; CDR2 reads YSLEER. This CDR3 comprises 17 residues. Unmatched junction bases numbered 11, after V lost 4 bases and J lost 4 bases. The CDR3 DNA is TGCGCCAGCAGCCCCAGAGGGCTAGCGGGAGAGGCAGATACGCAGTATTTT. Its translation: CASSPRGLAGEADTQYF.

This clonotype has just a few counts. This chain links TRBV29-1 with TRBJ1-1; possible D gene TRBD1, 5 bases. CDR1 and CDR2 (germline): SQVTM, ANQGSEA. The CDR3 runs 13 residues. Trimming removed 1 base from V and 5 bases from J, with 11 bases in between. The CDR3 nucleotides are TGCAGCGTTGAAGCAGCGAAGGGGACTGAAGCTTTCTTT. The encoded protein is CSVEAAKGTEAFF.

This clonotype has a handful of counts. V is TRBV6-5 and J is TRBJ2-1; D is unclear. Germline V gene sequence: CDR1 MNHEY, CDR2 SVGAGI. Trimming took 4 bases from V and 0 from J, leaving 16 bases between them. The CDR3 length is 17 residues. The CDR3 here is CASSSRTYFNSYNEQFF. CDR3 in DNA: TGTGCCAGCAGTTCCCGGACCTACTTTAACTCCTACAATGAGCAGTTCTTC.

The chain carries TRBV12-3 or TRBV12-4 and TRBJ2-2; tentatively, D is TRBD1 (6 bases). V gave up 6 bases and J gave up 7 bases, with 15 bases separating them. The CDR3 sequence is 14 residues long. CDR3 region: CASRNGQYRGELFF. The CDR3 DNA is TGTGCCAGCAGAAATGGACAGTACCGCGGGGAGCTGTTTTTT.